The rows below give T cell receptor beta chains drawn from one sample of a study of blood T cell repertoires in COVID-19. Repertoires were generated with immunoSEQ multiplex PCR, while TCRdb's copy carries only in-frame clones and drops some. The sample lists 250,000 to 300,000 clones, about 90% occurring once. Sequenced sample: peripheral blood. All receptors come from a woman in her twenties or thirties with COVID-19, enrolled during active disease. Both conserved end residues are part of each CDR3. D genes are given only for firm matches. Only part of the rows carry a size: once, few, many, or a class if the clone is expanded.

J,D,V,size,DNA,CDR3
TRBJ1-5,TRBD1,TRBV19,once,TGTGCCAGTACCCCTCAGGACAGGGGGCTACAGCCCCAGCATTTT,CASTPQDRGLQPQHF
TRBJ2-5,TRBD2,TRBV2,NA,TGTGCCAGCTACCTCTTGCGGGGGGGCCCGAGGGCAGAGAAAGAGACCCAGTACTTC,CASYLLRGGPRAEKETQYF
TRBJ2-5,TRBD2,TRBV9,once,TGTGCCAGCGCCAAGGGGGGACTAGATAGTGGCGAGACCCAGTACTTC,CASAKGGLDSGETQYF
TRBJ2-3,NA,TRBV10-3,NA,TGTGCCATCAGTGCTGGGGGGTCCGCGGATACGCAGTATTTT,CAISAGGSADTQYF
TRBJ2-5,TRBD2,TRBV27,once,TGTGCCAGCAGCACCTGGGAGGGCAACCTTGAGACCCAGTACTTC,CASSTWEGNLETQYF
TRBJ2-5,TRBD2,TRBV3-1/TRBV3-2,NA,TGTGCCAGCAGCCGTCGGACTAGCGGGGGGGCCTTGGAGACCCAGTACTTC,CASSRRTSGGALETQYF
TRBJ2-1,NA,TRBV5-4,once,TGTGCCAGCAGCTGGACCGGGACAAGGGCGTACAATGAGCAGTTCTTC,CASSWTGTRAYNEQFF
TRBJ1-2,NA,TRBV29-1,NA,TGCAGCGTTGAAGATCCTGGACAGTCCCTTTATGGCTACACCTTC,CSVEDPGQSLYGYTF
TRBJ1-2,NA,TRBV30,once,TGTGCCTGGAGTCCTGACAGGAACTATGGCTACACCTTC,CAWSPDRNYGYTF
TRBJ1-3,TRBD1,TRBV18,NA,TGTGCCAGCTCACCACTCGTCGACAGGGGAGGGCACACCATATATTTT,CASSPLVDRGGHTIYF
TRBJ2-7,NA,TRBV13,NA,TGTGCCAGCAGCCCAGGGGGCGGGGGGGCTGACGAGCAGTACTTC,CASSPGGGGADEQYF
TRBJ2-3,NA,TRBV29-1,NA,TGCAGCGTTGACGAGGGTTTTAACACAGATACGCAGTATTTT,CSVDEGFNTDTQYF
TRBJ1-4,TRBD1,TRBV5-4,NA,TGTGCCAGCAGCTTGGTCGGGACAGATGAAAAACTGTTTTTT,CASSLVGTDEKLFF
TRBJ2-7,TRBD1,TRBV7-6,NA,TGTGCCAGCAGCTCCGGGACAGGTTTGAGCTCCTACGAGCAGTACTTC,CASSSGTGLSSYEQYF
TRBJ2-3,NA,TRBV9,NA,TGTGCCAGCAGCGCGTCCCCAGGCTATACGCAGTATTTT,CASSASPGYTQYF
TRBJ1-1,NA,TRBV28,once,TGTGCCAGCAGTTTGGCAGGGCCCAGGGCTGAAGCTTTCTTT,CASSLAGPRAEAFF
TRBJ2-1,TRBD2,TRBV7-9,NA,TGTGCCAGCAGCATCACTAGCGACACCTACAATGAGCAGTTCTTC,CASSITSDTYNEQFF
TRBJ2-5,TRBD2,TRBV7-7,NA,TGTGCCAGCAGCCCTGGGGGTAGCGGGGGAGGGGAGACCCAGTACTTC,CASSPGGSGGGETQYF
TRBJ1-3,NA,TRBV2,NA,TGTGCCAGCAGTGGACCGGGGGGCAAAGGAAACACCATATATTTT,CASSGPGGKGNTIYF
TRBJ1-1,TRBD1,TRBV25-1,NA,TGTGCCAGCAGTGAAGTGGGGACAGACATGAACACTGAAGCTTTCTTT,CASSEVGTDMNTEAFF
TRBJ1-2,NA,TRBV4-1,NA,TGCGCCAGCAGCCAGCGGGCTTTCTCGGGCTACACCTTC,CASSQRAFSGYTF
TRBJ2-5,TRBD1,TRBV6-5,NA,TGTGCCAGCAGCACCGGGACAGCAGAGACCCAGTACTTC,CASSTGTAETQYF
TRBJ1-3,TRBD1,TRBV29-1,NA,TGCAGCGTTTCCCTTTATGGGACAGGGGTTGGAAACACCATATATTTT,CSVSLYGTGVGNTIYF
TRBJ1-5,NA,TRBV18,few,TGTGCCAGCTCTCCCGGGTCCCCGCGGCCCCAGCATTTT,CASSPGSPRPQHF
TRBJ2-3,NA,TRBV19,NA,TGTGCCAGTAGTATTGGGTGGTCGCAGGTCACAGATACGCAGTATTTT,CASSIGWSQVTDTQYF
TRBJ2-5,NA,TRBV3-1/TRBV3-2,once,TGTGCCAGCAGCTCGGACCCGTTAGGGGTAGGGACCCAGTACTTC,CASSSDPLGVGTQYF
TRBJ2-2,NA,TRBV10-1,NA,TGCGCCAGCAGTTCTGATAGCACCGGGGAGCTGTTTTTT,CASSSDSTGELFF
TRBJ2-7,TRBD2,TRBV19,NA,TGTGCCAGTAGTTATAGCGGGGGAGTCTACGAGCAGTACTTC,CASSYSGGVYEQYF
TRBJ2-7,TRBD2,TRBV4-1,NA,TGCGCCAGCAGCCCTAGCGGTGGTTTAGGAGAGCAGTACTTC,CASSPSGGLGEQYF
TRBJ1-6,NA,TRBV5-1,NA,TGCGCCAGCAGCCCCGGGGGTAAAAATAATTCACCCCTCCACTTT,CASSPGGKNNSPLHF
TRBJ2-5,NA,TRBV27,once,TGTGCCAGCAGTTTAGGGACTCTTCATGAGACCCAGTACTTC,CASSLGTLHETQYF
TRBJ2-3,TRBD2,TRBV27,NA,TGTGCCAGCAGTAGCGGGGGGCCGGCAGATACGCAGTATTTT,CASSSGGPADTQYF
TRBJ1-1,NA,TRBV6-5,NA,TGTGCCAGCAAATTACTGCTTTCCTCGGGCACTGAAGCTTTCTTT,CASKLLLSSGTEAFF
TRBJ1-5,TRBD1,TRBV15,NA,TGTGCCACCAGCAGAGATACAGGGGGTAATCAGCCCCAGCATTTT,CATSRDTGGNQPQHF
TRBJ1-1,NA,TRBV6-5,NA,TGTGCCAGCAGCAACCCCAGCCACAGGAACACTGAAGCTTTCTTT,CASSNPSHRNTEAFF
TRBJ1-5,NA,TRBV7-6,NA,TGTGCCAGCAGCTTGGGTAGGGGGGGTAGCAATCAGCCCCAGCATTTT,CASSLGRGGSNQPQHF
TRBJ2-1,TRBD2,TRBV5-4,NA,TGTGCCAGCAGCTTTGAGGGACTAGGGGCCAATGAGCAGTTCTTC,CASSFEGLGANEQFF
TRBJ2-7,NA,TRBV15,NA,TGTGCCACCAGCAGAGATTACAGAACCTACGAGCAGTACTTC,CATSRDYRTYEQYF
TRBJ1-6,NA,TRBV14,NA,TGTGCCAGCAGCCAAGATCAGGGGCCACAGGACCCAAATTCACCCCTCCACTTT,CASSQDQGPQDPNSPLHF
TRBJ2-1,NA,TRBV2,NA,TGTGCCACGGGGGCCCGAGACAGGGTTTTCGATGAGCAGTTCTTC,CATGARDRVFDEQFF
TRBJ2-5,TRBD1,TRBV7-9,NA,TGTGCCAGCAGCTTAAAAGTAGGGTCGACAGGGCAAGAGACCCAGTACTTC,CASSLKVGSTGQETQYF
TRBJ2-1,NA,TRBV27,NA,TGTGCCAGCAAACTAGTCCCTTCGCGGGGCCCCTACAATGAGCAGTTCTTC,CASKLVPSRGPYNEQFF
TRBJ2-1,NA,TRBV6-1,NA,TGTGCCAGCAGTGAAGCGGGGGCAGGGAGGGATGAGCAGTTCTTC,CASSEAGAGRDEQFF
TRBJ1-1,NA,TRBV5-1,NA,TGCGCCAGCAGCTTAGGGGTGATGAACACTGAAGCTTTCTTT,CASSLGVMNTEAFF
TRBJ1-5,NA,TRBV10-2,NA,TGCGCCAGCGCCTCGACGCCCTCTGGAGCTGAACCCCAGCATTTT,CASASTPSGAEPQHF
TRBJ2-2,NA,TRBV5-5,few,TGTGCCAGCAGCCCGGACTGGACGAACACCGGGGAGCTGTTTTTT,CASSPDWTNTGELFF
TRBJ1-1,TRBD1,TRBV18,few,TGTGCCAGCTCACCAAGTCCGGACAGGCTGGCTTTCTTT,CASSPSPDRLAFF
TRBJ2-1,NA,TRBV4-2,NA,TGTGCCAGCAGCACTAGTTATGAGCAGTTCTTC,CASSTSYEQFF